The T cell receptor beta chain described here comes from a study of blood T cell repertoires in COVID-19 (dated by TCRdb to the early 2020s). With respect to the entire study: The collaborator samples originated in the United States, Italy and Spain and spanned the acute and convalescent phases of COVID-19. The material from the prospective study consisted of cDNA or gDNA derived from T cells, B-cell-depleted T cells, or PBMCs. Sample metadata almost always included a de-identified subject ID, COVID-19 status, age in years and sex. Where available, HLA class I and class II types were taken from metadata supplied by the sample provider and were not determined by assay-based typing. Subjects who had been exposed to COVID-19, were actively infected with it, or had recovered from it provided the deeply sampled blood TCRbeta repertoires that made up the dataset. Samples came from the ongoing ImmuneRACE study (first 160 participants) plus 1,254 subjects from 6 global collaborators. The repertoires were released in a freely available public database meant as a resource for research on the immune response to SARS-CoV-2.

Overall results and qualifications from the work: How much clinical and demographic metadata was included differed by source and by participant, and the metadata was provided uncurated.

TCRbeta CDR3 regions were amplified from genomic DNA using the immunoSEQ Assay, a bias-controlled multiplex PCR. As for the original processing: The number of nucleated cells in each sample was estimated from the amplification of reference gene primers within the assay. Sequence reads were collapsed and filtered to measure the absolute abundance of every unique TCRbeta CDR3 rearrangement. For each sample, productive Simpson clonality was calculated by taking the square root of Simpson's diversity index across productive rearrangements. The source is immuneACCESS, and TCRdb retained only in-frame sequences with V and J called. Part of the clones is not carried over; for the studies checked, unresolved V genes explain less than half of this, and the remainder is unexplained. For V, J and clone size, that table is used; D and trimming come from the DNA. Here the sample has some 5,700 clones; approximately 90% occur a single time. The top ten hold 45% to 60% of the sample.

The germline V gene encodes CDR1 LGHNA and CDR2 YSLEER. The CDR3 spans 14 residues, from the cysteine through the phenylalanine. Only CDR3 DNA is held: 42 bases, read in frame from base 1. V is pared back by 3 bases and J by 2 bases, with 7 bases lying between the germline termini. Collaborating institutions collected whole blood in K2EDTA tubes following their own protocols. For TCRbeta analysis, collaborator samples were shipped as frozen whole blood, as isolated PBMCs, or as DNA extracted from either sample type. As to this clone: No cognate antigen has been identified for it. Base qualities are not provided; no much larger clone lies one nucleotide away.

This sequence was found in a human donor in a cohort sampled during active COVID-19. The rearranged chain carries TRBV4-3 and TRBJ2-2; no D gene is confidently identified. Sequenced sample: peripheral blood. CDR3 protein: CASSQRLNTGELFF. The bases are TGCGCCAGCAGCCAGCGGCTAAACACCGGGGAGCTGTTTTTT.